Following are 6 T cell receptor beta chains from one sample sequenced in a study of T-cell reconstitution after alpha-beta-depleted transplantation in children. TCRbeta library preparation incorporated unique molecular identifiers. TCRdb reanalysed the PCR reads using MiXCR and keeps one entry per CDR3 protein. The profile shows roughly 220,000 distinct CDR3 sequences, 9.7% of them singletons. The sample was PBMCs from the stem cell graft donor, taken from the stem cell graft. Every receptor here comes from a human donor who donated a stem cell graft to a child with SCID.

This clonotype has ten or more counts. This sequence joins TRBV7-2 and TRBJ2-3; 12 nucleotides agree with TRBD2. V lost 5 bases, J lost 6 bases, and 9 bases stayed unmatched. The length of the CDR3 is 16 residues. Looked up from germline, CDR1 is SGHTA and CDR2 is FQGNSA. As DNA, the CDR3 is TGTGCCAGCAGCCACCTAGCGGGGGGGCCTTTGGATACGCAGTATTTT. Protein: CASSHLAGGPLDTQYF.

This clonotype came up many times. The rearrangement links TRBV6-4 to TRBJ2-1; D gene uncertain. The CDR3 contains 14 residues. V shed 3 bases and J shed 3 bases, with 9 bases lying between them. CDR1 and CDR2 from the germline V gene are MRHNA and SNTAGT. The CDR3: CASSEFGSYNEQFF. The CDR3 DNA sequence: TGTGCCAGCAGTGAATTTGGCAGCTACAATGAGCAGTTCTTC.

A few counts support this clonotype. The chain links TRBV20-1 to TRBJ2-7; either TRBD1 or TRBD2 may fit D (5 bases each). Trimming removed 0 bases at V and 6 bases at J, with 18 bases between. Germline lookup yields CDR1 DFQATT and CDR2 SNEGSKA (reference sequence). The CDR3 is 15 amino acids. CDR3 sequence reads: CSARDRGELTFEQYF. In nucleotides, the CDR3 is TGCAGTGCTAGAGATCGAGGGGAACTAACGTTCGAGCAGTACTTC.

This clonotype occurred many times. This chain links TRBV5-1 with TRBJ2-3; a weak D match, TRBD1 (5 bases). The CDR3 spans 17 residues. Trimming took off 0 bases at V and 0 bases at J, with 14 bases between the two ends. The germline V gene encodes CDR1 SGHRS and CDR2 YFSETQ. The CDR3 reads CASSLGVRDTSTDTQYF. The CDR3 nucleotides read TGCGCCAGCAGCTTGGGAGTCAGGGATACTAGCACAGATACGCAGTATTTT.

This chain joins TRBV7-6 and TRBJ2-5; D may correspond to TRBD1 or TRBD2 (6 bases each). Germline CDR1 SGHVS, CDR2 FNYEAQ. Trimming took 0 bases from V and 5 from J, leaving 25 bases between them. The CDR3 extends over 19 amino acids. CDR3 DNA sequence: TGTGCCAGCAGCTTAGCCCCAGTTAATAGCGTGGGGGGCTCGGAGACCCAGTACTTC. Protein: CASSLAPVNSVGGSETQYF.

At least ten counts were recorded for this clonotype. J is TRBJ1-1 and V is TRBV20-1, with D possibly matching TRBD1 (5 bases). CDR1 and CDR2 from the germline V gene are DFQATT and SNEGSKA (reference sequence). Trimming took 0 bases from V and 5 from J, leaving 13 bases between them. The CDR3 extends over 14 amino acids. Here the CDR3 reads CSARDIQGGTEAFF. The CDR3 DNA reads TGCAGTGCTAGAGATATTCAGGGAGGGACTGAAGCTTTCTTT.